Listed below are T cell receptor beta chains from one sample, sequenced in a study of T cells in Graves' hyperthyroidism and ophthalmopathy. Via MiXCR, TCRdb re-called the multiplex PCR reads, giving one row per CDR3 protein. Of about 720,000 distinct CDR3 sequences detected, approximately 19% appear once; the ten largest clones hold 16%. Source material: blood. Receptors originate from a woman between 45 and 65 years old with Graves' hyperthyroidism that later progressed to Graves' ophthalmopathy. Each CDR3 is given with its conserved first and last residue. A D gene is named only where the DNA matches it firmly. Not all rows give a size; the values are once, few, many and, for expanded clones, a class.

J gene,V gene,D gene,clone size,CDR3 DNA,CDR3 protein
TRBJ1-2,TRBV4-1,-,-,TGCGCCAGCAGCCAAATCGGGGATGCCTATGGCTACACCTTC,CASSQIGDAYGYTF
TRBJ2-1,TRBV20-1,TRBD2,many,TGCAGTGCTAGAGGAAGGGACTACCTCTCCCTTCTTGTAGGCGAGCAGTTCTTC,CSARGRDYLSLLVGEQFF
TRBJ2-2,TRBV15,-,-,TGTGCCACTAAGCTCACCGGGGAGCTGTTTTTT,CATKLTGELFF
TRBJ1-1,TRBV29-1,-,few,TGCAGCGTTGAAGCCCGGGGGGGGAACACTGAAGCTTTCTTT,CSVEARGGNTEAFF
TRBJ1-2,TRBV7-9,-,-,TGTGCCAGCAGCCCACGCGGGATTGAGGGGAACTATGGCTACACCTTC,CASSPRGIEGNYGYTF
TRBJ2-7,TRBV20-1,TRBD2,many,TGCAGTGCTGGGGGTCCTAGCGGGGGTTTCGACGAGCAGTACTTC,CSAGGPSGGFDEQYF
TRBJ1-5,TRBV5-6,-,many,TGTGCCAGCAGCTTGCGGTCCAGTAACAATCAGCCCCAGCATTTT,CASSLRSSNNQPQHF
TRBJ2-2,TRBV18,-,many,TGTGCCAGCTCACCACCGAGGAACACCGGGGAGCTGTTTTTT,CASSPPRNTGELFF
TRBJ2-2,TRBV5-1,-,many,TGCGCCAGCAGCTTGCAGGGACCCTTGACCGGGGAGCTGTTTTTT,CASSLQGPLTGELFF
TRBJ2-7,TRBV11-2,-,many,TGTGCCAGCCATCGGACGGGTTCGGAGGTGCAGTACTTC,CASHRTGSEVQYF
TRBJ1-3,TRBV7-9,-,once,TGTGCCAGCAGCTTATTATCCCCCAGTATCTCTGGAAACACCATATATTTT,CASSLLSPSISGNTIYF
TRBJ2-5,TRBV29-1,-,-,TGCAGCGTTGTAGAGGCGGGGCAGCATGGGACCCAGTACTTC,CSVVEAGQHGTQYF
TRBJ1-2,TRBV5-1,-,-,TGCGCCAGCAGCTTGATGGGGGGGAATGGCTACACCTTC,CASSLMGGNGYTF
TRBJ2-3,TRBV12-3/TRBV12-4,TRBD2,many,TGTGCCAGCAGTTCCGGGGGGGTGCCAGATACGCAGTATTTT,CASSSGGVPDTQYF
TRBJ1-2,TRBV20-1,TRBD1,-,TGCAGTGCTATGAGGGACAGAAGTATCGGCTACACCTTC,CSAMRDRSIGYTF
TRBJ2-7,TRBV18,-,many,TGTGCCAGCTCACTTCCGGGAGAAACCTACGAGCAGTACTTC,CASSLPGETYEQYF
TRBJ1-2,TRBV27,TRBD1,-,TGTGCCAGCAGTTTAGGTGACAGGGATTACACCTTC,CASSLGDRDYTF
TRBJ2-3,TRBV20-1,TRBD2,few,TGCAGTGCTAATGGGCTAGCGGGGGGGGAAGTTAGCGCAGATACGCAGTATTTT,CSANGLAGGEVSADTQYF
TRBJ1-3,TRBV2,-,many,TGTGCCAGCAGTGAATCTGGGATCTCTGGAAACACCATATATTTT,CASSESGISGNTIYF
TRBJ1-5,TRBV18,-,many,TGTGCCAGCTCACCTCTGAGTCTTGTCGGTCAGCCCCAGCATTTT,CASSPLSLVGQPQHF
TRBJ1-5,TRBV19,TRBD1,few,TGTGCCAGTATCGACAGGGGGAATCAGCCCCAGCATTTT,CASIDRGNQPQHF
TRBJ2-2,TRBV20-1,TRBD2,-,TGCAGTCCGTATTCTAGCGGGGGGTACGGGGAGCTGTTTTTT,CSPYSSGGYGELFF
TRBJ2-2,TRBV6-4,-,-,TGTGCCAGAAAGGGAAGTTATATCATGAACACCGGGGAGCTGTTTTTT,CARKGSYIMNTGELFF
TRBJ1-5,TRBV5-5,-,many,TGTGCCAGCACCGTGGACAGTCTTAGCAATCAGCCCCAGCATTTT,CASTVDSLSNQPQHF
TRBJ2-1,TRBV2,-,many,TGTGCCAGCAGTGAATCCGTACGCCATGAGCAGTTCTTC,CASSESVRHEQFF
TRBJ2-1,TRBV20-1,TRBD2,-,TGCAGTGCTAACCGGGGGGTCCACAATGAGCAGTTCTTC,CSANRGVHNEQFF
TRBJ1-1,TRBV18,-,many,TGTGCCAGCAGCCAGACTGACATGAACACTGAAGCTTTCTTT,CASSQTDMNTEAFF
TRBJ2-7,TRBV7-8,-,many,TGTGCCAGCAGCACGCCTAGCTACGGAGGCTCCTACGAGCAGTACTTC,CASSTPSYGGSYEQYF
TRBJ1-2,TRBV19,-,-,TGTGCCAGTAGTATAGTGGCAGATGGTTCCTTCGGCTATGGCTACACCTTC,CASSIVADGSFGYGYTF
TRBJ2-2,TRBV7-2,-,-,TGTGCCAGCAGCTTAGCGAGGAGAACAGGAGAAAACACCGGGGAGCTGTTTTTT,CASSLARRTGENTGELFF
TRBJ1-2,TRBV29-1,TRBD1,-,TGCAGCGATGACAGGGGGCTCGGCTACACCTTC,CSDDRGLGYTF
TRBJ1-3,TRBV27,TRBD1,-,TGTGCCAGCAGGCCTGACAGGGGAGGTGGAAACACCATATATTTT,CASRPDRGGGNTIYF
TRBJ1-6,TRBV3-1,-,few,TGTGCCAGCAGCCAAGAGTGGGATCTCAACTCACCCCTCCACTTT,CASSQEWDLNSPLHF
TRBJ2-4,TRBV6-2/TRBV6-3,-,many,TGTGCCAGCAGTTACTCAAGTCCTTCCGAGGAAAACATTCAGTACTTC,CASSYSSPSEENIQYF
TRBJ2-7,TRBV25-1,TRBD1,-,TGTGCCAGCAGTGAAACAGGGGGTTCACGCTCCTACGAGCAGTACTTC,CASSETGGSRSYEQYF
TRBJ1-2,TRBV5-1,-,-,TGCGCCAGCAGCTTGGTGGCAGGGGATAACTATGGCTACACCTTC,CASSLVAGDNYGYTF
TRBJ2-2,TRBV30,-,many,TGTGCCTGGAGTACGAGGAACACCGGGGAGCTGTTTTTT,CAWSTRNTGELFF
TRBJ1-5,TRBV2,-,many,TGTGCCAGCAGTGTGGTTAGGGGTAGCAATCAGCCCCAGCATTTT,CASSVVRGSNQPQHF
TRBJ1-1,TRBV12-3/TRBV12-4,-,few,TGTGCCAGCACTCCACTTAGGGGGTTAGCTTTCTTT,CASTPLRGLAFF
TRBJ2-5,TRBV4-1,-,-,TGCGCCAGCAGCCAAGACGCCGGCCCCCAAGAGACCCAGTACTTC,CASSQDAGPQETQYF
TRBJ2-3,TRBV2,-,once,TGTGCCAACCCCGGAGGGGGGCGCACAGATACGCAGTATTTT,CANPGGGRTDTQYF
TRBJ2-5,TRBV11-2,TRBD1,few,TGTGCCAGCAGCTTAAACTCCTGGGACAGCCAAGAGACCCAGTACTTC,CASSLNSWDSQETQYF
TRBJ2-3,TRBV9,TRBD2,-,TGTGCCAGCAGCGTGGGGACTAGCGGGGTTAGCACAGATACGCAGTATTTT,CASSVGTSGVSTDTQYF
TRBJ2-7,TRBV7-9,TRBD1,many,TGTGCCAGCAGCCCGACAGGGGGCCTTGACGAGCAGTACTTC,CASSPTGGLDEQYF
TRBJ2-5,TRBV7-2,TRBD2,many,TGTGCCAGCAGCTCGGGGGGAGCCCAAGAGACCCAGTACTTC,CASSSGGAQETQYF
TRBJ2-6,TRBV12-3/TRBV12-4,TRBD1,-,TGTGCCAGCAGGCCAACGGGACAGGGGGTGTCTGGGGCCAACGTCCTGACTTTC,CASRPTGQGVSGANVLTF
TRBJ1-6,TRBV29-1,-,few,TGCAGCGTTGAACCGTCCTGGGTCCCTACCAGCCCTAACTATAATTCACCCCTCCACTTT,CSVEPSWVPTSPNYNSPLHF
TRBJ1-2,TRBV12-3/TRBV12-4,-,-,TGTGCCAGCAGCTCACGGTCCTCCTCAAACTATGGCTACACCTTC,CASSSRSSSNYGYTF
TRBJ1-2,TRBV4-1,TRBD1,-,TGCGCCAGCCGCCAGGACAGGGGACAGCTTGTAGATGGCTACACCTTC,CASRQDRGQLVDGYTF
TRBJ2-1,TRBV7-8,-,-,TGTGCCAACGCGATTAGTTCTGGGGCCTACAATGAGCAGTTCTTC,CANAISSGAYNEQFF
TRBJ2-3,TRBV10-2,TRBD2,-,TGCGCCAGCATAAATAGCGGGGGGTATACAGATACGCAGTATTTT,CASINSGGYTDTQYF
TRBJ1-3,TRBV7-2,-,-,TGTGCCAGCAGCCGTGGTCTAAACTCTGGAAACACCATATATTTT,CASSRGLNSGNTIYF
TRBJ1-1,TRBV10-3,TRBD1,-,TGTGCCATCAGGACAGGGGAGAGAACTGAAGCTTTCTTT,CAIRTGERTEAFF
TRBJ2-7,TRBV9,-,-,TGTGCCAGCAGCGTAGAGGGAACAGGTGGCGAGCAGTACTTC,CASSVEGTGGEQYF